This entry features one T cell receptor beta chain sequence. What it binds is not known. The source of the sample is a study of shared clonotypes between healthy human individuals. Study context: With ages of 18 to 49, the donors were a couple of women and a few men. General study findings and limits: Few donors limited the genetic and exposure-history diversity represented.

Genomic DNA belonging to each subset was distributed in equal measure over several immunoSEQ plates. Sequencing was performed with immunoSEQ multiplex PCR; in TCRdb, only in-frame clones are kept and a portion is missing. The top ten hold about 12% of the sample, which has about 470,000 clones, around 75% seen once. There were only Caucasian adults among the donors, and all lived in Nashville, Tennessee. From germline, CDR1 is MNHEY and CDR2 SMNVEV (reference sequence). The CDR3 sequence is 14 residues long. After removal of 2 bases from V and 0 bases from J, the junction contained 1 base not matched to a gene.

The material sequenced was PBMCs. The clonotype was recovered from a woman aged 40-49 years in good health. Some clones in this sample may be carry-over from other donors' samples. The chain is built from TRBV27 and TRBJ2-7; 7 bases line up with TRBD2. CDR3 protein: CASSLSGNSYEQYF. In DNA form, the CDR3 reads TGTGCCAGCAGTTTAAGCGGGAACTCCTACGAGCAGTACTTC.